This entry features one T cell receptor beta chain sequence. Germline V gene data show CDR1 as MGHRA and CDR2 as YSYEKL. This CDR3 is built from 12 residues. V was cut by 3 bases and J by 6 bases, with 9 bases left in between. The sample is drawn from a study of technical replicates of blood from several donors. TCRdb's table, derived via immunoSEQ multiplex PCR, lists solely in-frame clones and lacks some. The repertoire holds about 84,000 clones, with 85% to 95% as singletons. The sequence derives from a human donor in good health. This rearrangement joins TRBV4-1 to TRBJ2-7; unclear D gene. The source material was T cells isolated from PBMCs. In nucleotides, the CDR3 is TGCGCCAGCAGCCATGAAGCCCGCGAGCAGTACTTC. This gives the protein CASSHEAREQYF.